The 7 T cell receptor beta chains below all came from one sample that was sequenced in a study of response to subunit inactivated influenza vaccine. TCRdb recomputed calls from the RT-PCR reads with MiXCR, one row per CDR3 protein. This sample has approximately 490,000 distinct CDR3 sequences, with 6% to 9% found just once. This specimen consisted of PBMCs from blood, obtained about 24 months after vaccination. The receptors originated from a man in his fifties or sixties who received an inactivated influenza vaccine.

Only a few counts were recorded for this clonotype. The genes are TRBV4-1 and TRBJ2-5, with a weak D call TRBD1 (5 bases). V lost 2 bases to trimming and J lost 0 bases, with 13 bases between them. The CDR3 runs to 16 residues. Germline-derived CDR1 and CDR2 are MGHRA and YSYEKL. The CDR3 nucleotides read TGCGCCAGCAGCCAAAGGATTCAGGGTTACCAAGAGACCCAGTACTTC. Translating it yields CASSQRIQGYQETQYF.

V is TRBV28 and J is TRBJ2-2; D possibly corresponds to TRBD2 (6 bases). Germline V gene sequence: CDR1 MDHEN, CDR2 SYDVKM. Trimming took 7 bases from V and 0 from J, leaving 15 bases between them. The CDR3 extends over 16 amino acids. CDR3 loop: CASKGLGGSNTGELFF. The CDR3 DNA follows: TGTGCCAGCAAGGGACTGGGGGGTTCGAACACCGGGGAGCTGTTTTTT.

In this sample, this clonotype turned up many times. The chain recombines TRBV4-3 with TRBJ1-2; D is unclear. V was pared by 0 bases and J by 4 bases, with 12 bases between. CDR3 length: 15 residues. Germline V gene sequence: CDR1 LGHNA, CDR2 YSLEER. The DNA of the CDR3 is TGCGCCAGCAGCCAAGATGGGCAAGCTAGCTATGGCTACACCTTC. Its protein is CASSQDGQASYGYTF.

This clonotype came up many times. The chain links TRBV24-1 to TRBJ2-2, with D possibly TRBD1 on 6 matching bases. Germline V CDR1 and CDR2: KGHDR, SFDVKD. CDR3 length equals 13 residues. V lost 11 bases and J lost 5, with 14 bases in between. CDR3 nucleotide sequence: TGTGCCATCGGTACAGGGACGACCGGGGAGCTGTTTTTT. Protein: CAIGTGTTGELFF.

This clonotype has a handful of counts. The V gene is TRBV7-2, the J gene TRBJ1-1; maybe TRBD1 (6 bases). V shed 3 bases and J shed 10 bases, with 12 bases lying between them. This CDR3 is built from 12 residues. Germline lookup yields CDR1 SGHTA and CDR2 FQGNSA. The CDR3 region has the DNA TGTGCCAGCAGCTTCCCGGGGGCCCGAGCTTTCTTT. This codes for CASSFPGARAFF.

On this clonotype: One junction end does not reproduce the germline sequence, and a read error may be involved. The rearrangement uses TRBV12-3 or TRBV12-4 and TRBJ1-5, with 9 bases lining up with TRBD1. CDR3 size: 16 residues. As DNA, the CDR3 is TGTGCCAGCAGCTTAGGGGGGACAGGGAGGGATCAGCCCCAGCATTTT. It yields the protein CASSLGGTGRDQPQHF.

The chain employs TRBV11-2 and TRBJ1-6; possibly TRBD1 for D (5 bases). Deletions cut 1 base from V and 8 bases from J, with 12 bases between. The CDR3 runs to 15 residues. The germline V gene encodes CDR1 SGHAT and CDR2 FQNNGV. Here the CDR3 DNA reads TGTGCCAGCAGCTTAGGTCAGGGACTATATTCACCCCTCCACTTT. Protein sequence: CASSLGQGLYSPLHF.